What follows describes a single TCR beta chain. Its specificity is unknown. These data are taken from a study of cytomegalovirus exposure and HLA in healthy donors. Notes on the study in general: Relative to the 666-donor mean, N-insertions were reportedly fewer in an Asian-associated ancestry cluster in a later analysis. Some highly shared sequence variants likely arose as a pipeline artifact.

The V segment lost 4 bases and the J segment 2 bases; nucleotides outside the gene matches: 6. The CDR3 spans 15 residues. Germline V gene lookup returns CDR1 SGHRS and CDR2 YFSETQ. The PCR made use of 60 Vbeta and 13 Jbeta primers. The protocol was immunoSEQ multiplex PCR, while the TCRdb copy is restricted to in-frame clones and leaves out a portion. Its table lists 150,000 to 200,000 clones. This clonotype was sampled from a boy younger than 18 in good health and CMV-seronegative. The sequenced sample was PBMCs. The chain combines TRBV5-1 with TRBJ1-1, with 9 bases fitting TRBD1. The chain's CDR3 is CASSTDRGPNTEAFF. CDR3 DNA sequence: TGCGCCAGCAGCACGGACAGGGGACCCAACACTGAAGCTTTCTTT. The variable domain in full, completed from reference TRBV5-1 and TRBJ1-1, reads KAGVTQTPRYLIKTRGQQVTLSCSPISGHRSVSWYQQTPGQGLQFLFEYFSETQRNKGNFPGRFSGRQFSNSRSEMNVSTLELGDSALYLCASSTDRGPNTEAFFGQGTRLTVV.